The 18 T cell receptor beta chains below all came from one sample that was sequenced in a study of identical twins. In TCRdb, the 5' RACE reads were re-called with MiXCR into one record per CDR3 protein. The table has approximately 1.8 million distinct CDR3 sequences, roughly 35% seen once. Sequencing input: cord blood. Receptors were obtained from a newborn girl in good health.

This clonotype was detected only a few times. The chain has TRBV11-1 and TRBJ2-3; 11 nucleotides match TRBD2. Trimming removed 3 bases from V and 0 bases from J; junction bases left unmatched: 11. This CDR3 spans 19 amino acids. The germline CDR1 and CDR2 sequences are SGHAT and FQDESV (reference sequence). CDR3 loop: CASSFWLAGGKASTDTQYF. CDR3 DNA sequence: TGTGCCAGCAGCTTTTGGCTAGCGGGAGGAAAAGCTAGCACAGATACGCAGTATTTT.

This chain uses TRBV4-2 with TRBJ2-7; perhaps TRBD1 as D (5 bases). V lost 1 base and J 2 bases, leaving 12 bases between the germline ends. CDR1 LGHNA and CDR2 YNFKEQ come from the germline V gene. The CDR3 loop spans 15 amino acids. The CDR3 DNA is TGTGCCAGCAGCCAAGGCCAGGGAACCCCCTACGAGCAGTACTTC. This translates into CASSQGQGTPYEQYF.

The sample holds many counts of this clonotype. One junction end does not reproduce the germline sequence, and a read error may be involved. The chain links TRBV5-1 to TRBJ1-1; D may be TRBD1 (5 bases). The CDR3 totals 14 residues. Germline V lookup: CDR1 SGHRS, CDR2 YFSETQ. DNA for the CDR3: TGTGCCAGCAGCCCGGGACCCTCGAACACTGAAGCTTTCTTT. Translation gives CASSPGPSNTEAFF.

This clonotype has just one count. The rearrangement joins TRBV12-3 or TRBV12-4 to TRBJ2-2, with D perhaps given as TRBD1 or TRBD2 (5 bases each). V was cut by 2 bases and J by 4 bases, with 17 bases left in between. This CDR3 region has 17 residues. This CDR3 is CASSLRVRGVGTGELFF. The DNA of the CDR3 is TGTGCCAGCAGTTTAAGGGTCCGGGGCGTGGGCACCGGGGAGCTGTTTTTT.

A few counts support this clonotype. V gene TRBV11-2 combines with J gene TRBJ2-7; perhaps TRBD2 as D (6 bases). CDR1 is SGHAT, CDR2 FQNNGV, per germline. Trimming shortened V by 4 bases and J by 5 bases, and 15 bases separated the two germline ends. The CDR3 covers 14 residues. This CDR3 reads CASSSPLASDEQYF. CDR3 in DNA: TGTGCCAGCAGCTCACCACTAGCCTCGGACGAGCAGTACTTC. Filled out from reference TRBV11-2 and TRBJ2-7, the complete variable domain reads EAGVAQSPRYKIIEKRQSVAFWCNPISGHATLYWYQQILGQGPKLLIQFQNNGVVDDSQLPKDRFSAERLKGVDSTLKIQPAKLEDSAVYLCASSSPLASDEQYFGPGTRLTVT.

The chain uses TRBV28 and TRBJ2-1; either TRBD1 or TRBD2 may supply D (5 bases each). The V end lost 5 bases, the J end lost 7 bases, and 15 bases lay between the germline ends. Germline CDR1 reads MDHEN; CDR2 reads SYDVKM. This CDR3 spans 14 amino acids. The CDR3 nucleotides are TGTGCCAGCAGTCAAACGGGGCTGGAGAATGAGCAGTTCTTC. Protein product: CASSQTGLENEQFF.

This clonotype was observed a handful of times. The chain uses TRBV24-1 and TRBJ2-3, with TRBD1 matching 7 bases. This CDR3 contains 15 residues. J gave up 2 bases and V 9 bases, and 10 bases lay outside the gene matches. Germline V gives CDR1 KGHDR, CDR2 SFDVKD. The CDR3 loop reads CATGTGRGTTDTQYF. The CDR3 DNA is TGTGCCACCGGAACGGGCAGGGGGACCACAGATACGCAGTATTTT.

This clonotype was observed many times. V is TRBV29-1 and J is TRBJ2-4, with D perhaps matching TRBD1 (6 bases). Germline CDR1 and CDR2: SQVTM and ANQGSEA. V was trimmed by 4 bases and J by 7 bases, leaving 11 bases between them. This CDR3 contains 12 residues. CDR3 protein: CSVVGQKNIQYF. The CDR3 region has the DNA TGCAGCGTTGTCGGACAGAAGAACATTCAGTACTTC.

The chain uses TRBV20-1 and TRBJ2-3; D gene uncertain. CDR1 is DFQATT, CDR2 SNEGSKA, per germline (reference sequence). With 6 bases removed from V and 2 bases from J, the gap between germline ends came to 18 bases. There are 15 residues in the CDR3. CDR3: CSAPRLNPLTDTQYF. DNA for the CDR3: TGCAGTGCGCCTCGCCTCAACCCCCTCACAGATACGCAGTATTTT.

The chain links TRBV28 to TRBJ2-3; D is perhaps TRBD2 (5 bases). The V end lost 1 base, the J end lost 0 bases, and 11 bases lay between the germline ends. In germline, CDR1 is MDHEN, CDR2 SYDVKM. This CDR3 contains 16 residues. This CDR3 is CASSLYSRTSTDTQYF. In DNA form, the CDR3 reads TGTGCCAGCAGTTTATACTCGCGGACTAGCACAGATACGCAGTATTTT.

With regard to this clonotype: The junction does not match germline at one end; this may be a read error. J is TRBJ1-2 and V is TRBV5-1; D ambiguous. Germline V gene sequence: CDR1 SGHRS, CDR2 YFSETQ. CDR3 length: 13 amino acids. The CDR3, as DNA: TGCGCCAGCAGCTCGTTTCCCGGGGTACCGACCATCTTC. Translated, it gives CASSSFPGVPTIF.

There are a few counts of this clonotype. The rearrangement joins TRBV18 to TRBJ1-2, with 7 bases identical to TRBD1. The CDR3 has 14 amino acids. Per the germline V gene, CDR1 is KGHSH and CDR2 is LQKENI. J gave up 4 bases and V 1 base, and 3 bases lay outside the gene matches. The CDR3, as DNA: TGTGCCAGCTCACCACGGGCAGGGGGCTATGGCTACACCTTC. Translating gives CASSPRAGGYGYTF.

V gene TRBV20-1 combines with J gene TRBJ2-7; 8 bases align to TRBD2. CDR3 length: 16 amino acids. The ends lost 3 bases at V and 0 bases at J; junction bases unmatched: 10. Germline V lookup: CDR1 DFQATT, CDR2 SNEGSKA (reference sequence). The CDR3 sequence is CSARDPASGSSYEQYF. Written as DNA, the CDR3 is TGCAGTGCTAGGGATCCAGCTAGCGGGTCCTCCTACGAGCAGTACTTC.

The CDR3 nucleotides read TGTGCCAGCAGCTCAGACAGGGGCCCTACTTTCGAGCAGTACTTC. It encodes CASSSDRGPTFEQYF. The chain couples TRBV7-2 to TRBJ2-5, with 8 nucleotides matching TRBD1. The J call may not be correct, given that the DNA end is closer to TRBJ2-7. The CDR3 is made up of 15 amino acids. Per the germline V gene, CDR1 is SGHTA and CDR2 is FQGNSA.

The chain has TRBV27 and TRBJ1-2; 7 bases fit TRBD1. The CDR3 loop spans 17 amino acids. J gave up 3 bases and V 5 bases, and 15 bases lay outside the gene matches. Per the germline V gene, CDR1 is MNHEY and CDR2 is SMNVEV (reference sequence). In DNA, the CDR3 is TGTGCCAGCAGTCTTTTATCCCCGTCCGACAGGGACTATGGCTACACCTTC. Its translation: CASSLLSPSDRDYGYTF.

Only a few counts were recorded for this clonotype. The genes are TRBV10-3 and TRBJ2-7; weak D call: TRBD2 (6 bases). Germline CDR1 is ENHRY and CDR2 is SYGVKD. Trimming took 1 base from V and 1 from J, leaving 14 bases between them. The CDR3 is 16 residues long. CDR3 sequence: CAISEYRSAGSYEQYF. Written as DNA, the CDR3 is TGTGCCATCAGTGAGTATAGGAGCGCGGGGTCCTACGAGCAGTACTTC.

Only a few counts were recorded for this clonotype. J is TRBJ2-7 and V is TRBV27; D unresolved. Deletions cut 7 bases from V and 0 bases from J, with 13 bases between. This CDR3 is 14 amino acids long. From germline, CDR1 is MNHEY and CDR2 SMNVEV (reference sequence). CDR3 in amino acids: CASTPRQSSYEQYF. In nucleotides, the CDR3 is TGTGCCAGCACTCCGCGCCAAAGCTCCTACGAGCAGTACTTC.

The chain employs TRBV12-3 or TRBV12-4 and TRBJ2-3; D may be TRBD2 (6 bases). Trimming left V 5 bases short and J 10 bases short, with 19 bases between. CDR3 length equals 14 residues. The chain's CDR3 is CASSRDRGSDAQYF. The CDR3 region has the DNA TGTGCCAGCAGTAGGGACCGGGGGTCGGATGCGCAGTATTTT.